One sample yielded the 18 T cell receptor beta chains listed below, sequenced in a study of post-analysis software for immune sequencing data. Broader study findings: Controls showed lower frequencies than patients for a few TRBV segments, and TRBV5-6, TRBV5-1 and TRBV20-1 were among these.

Unique molecular identifiers featured in each of the TCR beta cDNA libraries. TCRdb processed the PCR reads anew with MiXCR; each CDR3 protein has one entry. Of about 430,000 distinct CDR3 sequences listed, less than 40% are singletons. These TCRs' antigens remain unknown. The sequenced material came from blood. These receptors all come from a girl aged 2 to 9 with multiple sclerosis.

V gene TRBV29-1 combines with J gene TRBJ1-2, with D possibly being TRBD1 (5 bases). The V end lost 4 bases, the J end lost 5 bases, and 14 bases lay between the germline ends. Per germline, CDR1 SQVTM and CDR2 ANQGSEA. The CDR3 length is 13 residues. The CDR3 loop is CSVGSGTDYGYTF. CDR3 nucleotide sequence: TGCAGCGTTGGTTCCGGGACGGATTATGGCTACACCTTC.

In the case of this clonotype: No conserved phenylalanine or tryptophan is present at the end of the CDR3, so a read error is the likely explanation. The genes are TRBV12-3 or TRBV12-4 and TRBJ2-1, with unresolved D. V lost 3 bases and J 2 bases, leaving 8 bases between the germline ends. This CDR3 is built from 14 residues. CDR3 amino acids: CASSFGEAYNEQFV. The DNA for the CDR3 is TGTGCCAGCAGTTTCGGTGAAGCCTACAATGAGCAGTTCGTC.

This clonotype came up a few times. The V gene is TRBV4-2, the J gene TRBJ2-1, with no clear D. Germline lookup yields CDR1 LGHNA and CDR2 YNFKEQ. The CDR3 covers 17 residues. V lost 3 bases, J lost 0 bases, and 15 bases lay in between. DNA of the CDR3: TGTGCCAGCAGCCACCCCTGGCAGGAGAGCTCCTACAATGAGCAGTTCTTC. It yields the protein CASSHPWQESSYNEQFF.

V is TRBV20-1 and J is TRBJ2-7, with D tentatively TRBD1 or TRBD2 (5 bases each). The CDR3 sequence is 13 residues long. Between the trimmed V and J ends, which lost 1 base and 6 bases, there was a span of 13 bases. Germline V gene sequence: CDR1 DFQATT, CDR2 SNEGSKA (reference sequence). The CDR3 region has the DNA TGCAGTGCTAGAGGAAAAGTTGGGGGCGAGCAGTACTTC. Translated: CSARGKVGGEQYF.

This clonotype was observed a handful of times. The chain couples TRBV5-1 to TRBJ1-6; the match to TRBD1 covers 9 bases. CDR3 size: 15 residues. The V gene's germline CDR1 is SGHRS and CDR2 YFSETQ. After removal of 1 base from V and 10 bases from J, the junction contained 6 bases not matched to a gene. In DNA form, the CDR3 reads TGCGCCAGCAGCTTGCCGGGACAGGGAGACTCACCCCTCCACTTT. It is translated as CASSLPGQGDSPLHF. Using reference TRBV5-1 and TRBJ1-6 for the parts outside the CDR3, the full variable domain is KAGVTQTPRYLIKTRGQQVTLSCSPISGHRSVSWYQQTPGQGLQFLFEYFSETQRNKGNFPGRFSGRQFSNSRSEMNVSTLELGDSALYLCASSLPGQGDSPLHFGNGTRLTVT.

Only a few counts were recorded for this clonotype. The chain couples TRBV12-3 or TRBV12-4 to TRBJ1-2, with 9 nucleotides matching TRBD1. CDR3 size: 13 residues. V lost 7 bases to trimming and J lost 6 bases; unmatched junction nucleotides: 6. The CDR3 DNA sequence: TGTGCCAGCACCTCACAGGGGGCGCATGGCTACACCTTC. Protein: CASTSQGAHGYTF.

The chain uses TRBV6-6 and TRBJ1-2; the D gene is possibly TRBD1 (6 bases). V was pared by 7 bases and J by 3 bases, with 15 bases between. Germline CDR1 and CDR2: MNHNY and SVGAGI (reference sequence). The CDR3 contains 14 residues. The CDR3 loop is CASIPQAGDYGYTF. The CDR3 bases are TGTGCCAGCATTCCACAGGCAGGGGACTATGGCTACACCTTC.

This clonotype was counted a few times. The chain joins TRBV29-1 to TRBJ2-3; TRBD1 matches 9 bases. The CDR3 is 15 amino acids. Germline V gene data show CDR1 as SQVTM and CDR2 as ANQGSEA. V shed 6 bases and J 1 base; nucleotides not matched to a gene: 8. The CDR3, as DNA: TGCAGCGTCGCCCCGACAGGGGGAGGCACAGATACGCAGTATTTT. As protein: CSVAPTGGGTDTQYF.

This clonotype was counted between two and nine times. The V and J genes are TRBV3-1 and TRBJ2-7; D remains ambiguous. Trimming took off 1 base at V and 4 bases at J, with 14 bases between the two ends. The CDR3 is 15 residues long. In germline, CDR1 is LGHDT, CDR2 YNNKEL (reference sequence). This CDR3 is CASSQAGSGEYEQYF. The CDR3 DNA reads as TGTGCCAGCAGCCAAGCAGGCAGTGGCGAATACGAGCAGTACTTC.

This sequence joins TRBV6-1 and TRBJ2-2; TRBD1 matches at 7 bases. Looked up from germline, CDR1 is MNHNS and CDR2 is SASEGT. V was clipped by 5 bases and J by 2 bases; unmatched bases: 11. CDR3 length equals 17 residues. CDR3: CASSPLPGTANTGELFF. DNA of the CDR3: TGTGCCAGCAGTCCCCTCCCCGGGACAGCCAACACCGGGGAGCTGTTTTTT.

V usage is TRBV28 and J usage is TRBJ2-3; TRBD2 matches 7 bases. The CDR3 is 15 residues long. Trimming at V came to 11 bases and at J to 8 bases, leaving 19 bases not matched to a gene. Looked up from germline, CDR1 is MDHEN and CDR2 is SYDVKM. The CDR3 protein is CASTLAGARSGTQYF. As DNA, the CDR3 is TGTGCCTCCACCTTGGCGGGAGCCCGTTCGGGTACGCAGTATTTT.

The CDR3 spells CATSSSGRPNNIQYF. The CDR3, as DNA: TGTGCCACCAGCAGCTCCGGACGCCCTAATAACATTCAGTACTTC. V and J are TRBV15 and TRBJ2-4; D is undetermined. Germline values: CDR1 LNHNV, CDR2 YYDKDF (reference sequence). CDR3 length: 15 amino acids. Trimming left V 3 bases short and J 7 bases short, with 16 bases between.

The rearrangement links TRBV4-1 to TRBJ1-4, with no clear D. Germline assignment: CDR1 MGHRA and CDR2 YSYEKL. The CDR3 runs 17 residues. The V gene lost 0 bases and the J gene lost 1 base, with 12 bases spanning the gap. CDR3 DNA sequence: TGCGCCAGCAGCCAAGATAGGCAGACGGAAACTAATGAAAAACTGTTTTTT. This sequence encodes CASSQDRQTETNEKLFF.

This chain connects TRBV20-1 to TRBJ2-4; the D is unclear. This CDR3 is built from 15 residues. Germline V gives CDR1 DFQATT, CDR2 SNEGSKA (reference sequence). V lost 2 bases and J 7 bases, leaving 18 bases between the germline ends. The CDR3 coding sequence is TGCAGTGCTAGACAAATTGGACCGTTGGGGAACATTCAGTACTTC. The encoded protein is CSARQIGPLGNIQYF.

This clonotype was detected a few times. The chain combines TRBV7-9 with TRBJ2-7, with D perhaps TRBD1 or TRBD2 (5 bases each). The V gene lost 5 bases and the J gene lost 6 bases, with 11 bases spanning the gap. CDR1 SEHNR and CDR2 FQNEAQ come from the germline V gene (reference sequence). The CDR3 is 12 residues long. The CDR3 protein is CASSPGAVEQYF. The CDR3 nucleotides are TGTGCCAGCAGCCCCGGGGCGGTCGAGCAGTACTTC.

This sequence joins TRBV6-2 or TRBV6-3 and TRBJ1-1; possibly TRBD1 for D (5 bases). CDR1 is MNHEY and CDR2 is SVGEGT in the germline V gene. CDR3 length: 13 residues. Trimming took off 6 bases at V and 10 bases at J, with 18 bases between the two ends. The CDR3 is CASSRDQSRAAFF. In nucleotides, the CDR3 is TGTGCCAGCAGCCGGGACCAGTCGAGGGCAGCTTTCTTT.

The chain employs TRBV29-1 and TRBJ1-2, with 9 bases that match TRBD1. V lost 6 bases, J lost 6 bases, and 8 bases stayed unmatched. This CDR3 has 13 residues. Germline CDR1 is SQVTM and CDR2 is ANQGSEA. CDR3 nucleotides: TGCAGCGTGGGCGGGACAGGGAAAAATGGCTACACCTTC. This translates into CSVGGTGKNGYTF.

In this sample, this clonotype turned up a few times. This chain connects TRBV20-1 to TRBJ2-1; D ambiguous. The V end was cut by 5 bases, the J end by 8 bases, with 22 bases between. The germline V gene encodes CDR1 DFQATT and CDR2 SNEGSKA (reference sequence). The CDR3 totals 15 residues. In DNA, the CDR3 is TGCAGTGCTTTCCCTTACGACTGGGGTAGGGATGAGCAGTTCTTC. Protein sequence: CSAFPYDWGRDEQFF.